This T cell receptor (beta chain) was captured in a study of CD8+ T cells in alopecia areata (dated by TCRdb to between 2017 and 2018). Concerning the study at large: The treated patients took part in an open-label pilot trial in which moderate-to-severe alopecia areata was treated with oral tofacitinib at 5 to 10 mg twice daily. Patients received tofacitinib for 6 to 18 months and were then followed off drug for 6 months to check for delayed response and recurrence. Disease severity in treated patients was measured with the SALT score, which quantifies the percentage of affected scalp surface area. In both human patients and the C3H/HeJ mouse model, the study applied high-throughput TCRbeta sequencing to look at T cell clonal expansion in alopecia areata. On the human side, TCRbeta sequencing was run on scalp tissue and on sorted CD4+ and CD8+ peripheral blood T cells from healthy controls and from alopecia areata patients with either patchy or totalis/universalis disease. Biopsies were taken from tofacitinib-treated patients at baseline and again at 4 and 24 weeks into treatment, and several of those patients also had a later scalp biopsy. Scalp clonality was compared among normal scalp (n=4), patchy alopecia areata scalp (n=8), and alopecia totalis/universalis scalp (n=8). The RNA source kit depended on sample type: the PAXgene miRNA kit for fixed scalp, the miRNeasy kit for PBMCs, and the RNeasy kit for mouse skin. TCRbeta CDR3 regions were amplified by immunoSEQ multiplex PCR with 35 Vbeta forward and 13 Jbeta reverse primers.

The time point label, as the study defines it: four to five weeks on oral tofacitinib. The sample's treatment or condition, from its label and the paper: oral pan-JAK inhibitor, 5-10 mg twice daily. Peripheral blood and lesional scalp punch biopsies were obtained from patients with alopecia areata. After PBMCs were isolated by density centrifugation and stained for CD3, CD4 and CD8, a FACSAria was used to sort CD4+ and CD8+ T cells. Overall study outcomes, separate from this receptor: Because the treated cohort was small and included a single nonresponder, larger studies are needed to assess links between baseline CD8+ expansion and response. Many expanded lesional clones persisted in scalp and blood during tofacitinib treatment, which may partly explain relapse after stopping treatment. Resident alphabeta T cells in normal human skin are also sequenced, complicating scalp TCR repertoire analysis, unlike mouse skin dominated by gammadelta T cells. TCR sequences shared between patients were less clear than in mice, possibly partly because of HLA diversity in the patient population. Higher clonality and more expanded CD8+ clones were observed in lesional scalp than in normal scalp, particularly in alopecia totalis/universalis, a finding suggestive of antigenic drive. Tofacitinib significantly decreased scalp clonality and the number of expanded CD8+ clones among the top 100 scalp clones.

Cut back by 5 bases and 2 bases, the V and J ends lie 10 bases apart. The germline V gene (reference sequence) yields MNHEY for CDR1 and SMNVEV for CDR2. Taken from cysteine to phenylalanine, the CDR3 has 14 residues. Solely the CDR3 DNA is kept, with 42 bases framed from the first base. On this clone: Its antigen is still unknown. Base qualities are missing; no much larger clone stands one base away.

The library was prepared using the immunoSEQ multiplex PCR assay. RNA was extracted from all samples and reverse transcribed into cDNA, which served as template for TCR sequencing. SuperScript III was used for first-strand cDNA synthesis, primed with a 2:1 mix of oligo-dT and random hexamers. A synthetic immune receptor repertoire was used to measure amplification bias, and any remaining bias was corrected computationally. The authors' analysis ran thus. Raw reads were preprocessed to remove errors, and CDR3 was defined by IMGT conventions from the conserved cysteine to phenylalanine. Clonality was calculated as 1 minus Shannon entropy normalized by log2 of the number of productive unique TCRs. Whether scalp clones were CD4 or CD8 was inferred by matching scalp TCRbeta sequences against CD4 and CD8 repertoires sorted from blood. TCRdb holds this immuneACCESS table with in-frame rearrangements only. Some clones are missing; in checked studies, unresolved V genes explain under half, and the rest has no known cause. That table supplies the V and J calls and clone size; D and trimming were determined from the DNA. Recorded for this sample are 120,000 to 150,000 clones; roughly nine tenths of them occurred a single time. Less than 15% of the sample belongs to the ten largest clones.

The sequences come from CD8+ T cells sorted from blood, collected at week 4, from a patient treated with tofacitinib. The clonotype comes from a human donor with alopecia areata. The chain employs TRBV27 and TRBJ2-1; the D segment is perhaps TRBD1 or TRBD2, each sharing 5 matched bases. The CDR3 is CASSPMGAYNEQFF. The DNA sequence follows: TGTGCCAGCAGTCCGATGGGGGCCTACAATGAGCAGTTCTTC.